These T cell receptor beta chains were read from a single sample in a study of cytomegalovirus exposure and HLA in healthy donors. Method: immunoSEQ multiplex PCR; TCRdb's copy keeps in-frame clones and lacks some. The sample lists over 110,000 clones; around 80% were seen once. Source material: PBMCs. Receptors were obtained from a female donor in good health and CMV-seronegative. The CDR3 runs from the conserved cysteine through the conserved F or W. Each record gives: clone size, J gene, V gene, D gene, CDR3 protein, CDR3 DNA. The D gene is left open where the match is weak. Size values are once, few and many counts, or a class for expanded clones, and some rows have none.

clone_size: few; j_call: TRBJ1-5; v_call: TRBV28; d_call: TRBD1; cdr3_aa: CASRPDRGNQPQHF; cdr3_nt: TGTGCCAGCAGACCCGACAGGGGGAATCAGCCCCAGCATTTT
clone_size: .; j_call: TRBJ1-5; v_call: TRBV19; d_call: TRBD1; cdr3_aa: CASRDRVWNQPQHF; cdr3_nt: TGTGCCAGCAGGGACAGGGTTTGGAATCAGCCCCAGCATTTT
clone_size: .; j_call: TRBJ1-3; v_call: TRBV6-1; d_call: .; cdr3_aa: CASSEPPSGNTIYF; cdr3_nt: TGTGCCAGCAGTGAACCCCCATCTGGAAACACCATATATTTT
clone_size: .; j_call: TRBJ2-1; v_call: TRBV5-1; d_call: TRBD2; cdr3_aa: CASSPGLAGVNEQFF; cdr3_nt: TGCGCCAGCAGCCCGGGACTAGCGGGAGTCAATGAGCAGTTCTTC
clone_size: .; j_call: TRBJ2-2; v_call: TRBV28; d_call: TRBD2; cdr3_aa: CASSLKRGGPTGELFF; cdr3_nt: TGTGCCAGCAGTTTAAAGCGGGGGGGCCCGACCGGGGAGCTGTTTTTT
clone_size: .; j_call: TRBJ1-5; v_call: TRBV6-1; d_call: .; cdr3_aa: CASSGSYNQPQHF; cdr3_nt: TGTGCCAGCAGTGGTAGTTACAATCAGCCCCAGCATTTT
clone_size: .; j_call: TRBJ2-2; v_call: TRBV7-2; d_call: TRBD2; cdr3_aa: CASSFPRGGSNTGELFF; cdr3_nt: TGTGCCAGCAGCTTCCCGCGGGGGGGTTCTAACACCGGGGAGCTGTTTTTT
clone_size: .; j_call: TRBJ1-1; v_call: TRBV7-2; d_call: TRBD1; cdr3_aa: CASSPWTGGTEAFF; cdr3_nt: TGTGCCAGCAGCCCATGGACAGGAGGGACTGAAGCTTTCTTT
clone_size: .; j_call: TRBJ2-6; v_call: TRBV27; d_call: TRBD2; cdr3_aa: CASSATSGLGSGANVLTF; cdr3_nt: TGTGCCAGCAGTGCGACTAGCGGGTTGGGCTCTGGGGCCAACGTCCTGACTTTC
clone_size: .; j_call: TRBJ1-2; v_call: TRBV7-2; d_call: .; cdr3_aa: CASSLVFPPSGLNYGYTF; cdr3_nt: TGTGCCAGCAGCTTAGTATTCCCCCCCTCAGGGTTGAACTATGGCTACACCTTC
clone_size: once; j_call: TRBJ2-1; v_call: TRBV2; d_call: .; cdr3_aa: CASKVRAGSYNEQFF; cdr3_nt: TGTGCCAGCAAAGTCCGGGCGGGCTCCTACAATGAGCAGTTCTTC
clone_size: .; j_call: TRBJ2-2; v_call: TRBV7-2; d_call: .; cdr3_aa: CASRFLIFTNTGELFF; cdr3_nt: TGTGCCAGCAGATTCTTAATCTTTACGAACACCGGGGAGCTGTTTTTT
clone_size: .; j_call: TRBJ1-3; v_call: TRBV28; d_call: .; cdr3_aa: CASSFPPGNTIYF; cdr3_nt: TGTGCCAGCAGTTTTCCTCCGGGAAACACCATATATTTT
clone_size: .; j_call: TRBJ2-7; v_call: TRBV2; d_call: TRBD1; cdr3_aa: CASRQGFDYEQYF; cdr3_nt: TGTGCCAGTCGACAGGGATTCGACTACGAGCAGTACTTC
clone_size: .; j_call: TRBJ1-2; v_call: TRBV9; d_call: .; cdr3_aa: CASSVVAGGYTF; cdr3_nt: TGTGCCAGCAGCGTAGTGGCAGGGGGCTACACCTTC
clone_size: .; j_call: TRBJ2-1; v_call: TRBV12-5; d_call: TRBD2; cdr3_aa: CASGFYRTSGGNNEQFF; cdr3_nt: TGTGCTAGTGGTTTTTACCGGACTAGCGGGGGGAACAATGAGCAGTTCTTC